Below are 8 T cell receptor beta chains sequenced from a single sample in a study of blood T cell repertoires in COVID-19. The repertoire was sequenced with immunoSEQ multiplex PCR; TCRdb's copy has only in-frame clones and lacks some. Among more than 140,000 clones listed, about four fifths were seen once. The specimen was peripheral blood. The receptors stem from a human donor in a cohort sampled during active COVID-19.

This chain joins TRBV4-1 and TRBJ2-1; 9 positions match TRBD2. From germline, CDR1 is MGHRA and CDR2 YSYEKL. V lost 0 bases, J lost 7 bases, and 16 bases stayed unmatched. The CDR3 contains 19 residues. This CDR3 is CASSQEWGLGGRALNEQFF. In nucleotides, the CDR3 is TGCGCCAGCAGCCAAGAATGGGGCTTGGGCGGGAGGGCCTTGAATGAGCAGTTCTTC.

This rearrangement joins TRBV11-3 to TRBJ2-2; 7 bases are a match to TRBD2. The V gene's germline CDR1 is SGHNT and CDR2 YENEEA. After removal of 0 bases from V and 3 bases from J, the junction contained 7 bases not matched to a gene. The CDR3 has 17 amino acids. The CDR3 DNA is TGTGCCAGCAGCTTAGACGGCGGGAGCAGAGACACCGGGGAGCTGTTTTTT. The encoded protein is CASSLDGGSRDTGELFF.

This chain connects TRBV27 to TRBJ2-3; D is unclear. The CDR3 runs to 15 residues. CDR1 is MNHEY, CDR2 SMNVEV, per germline (reference sequence). Trimming took 3 bases from V and 0 from J, leaving 10 bases between them. The CDR3 reads CASSFRLTSTDTQYF. DNA for the CDR3: TGTGCCAGCAGTTTCAGGCTTACTAGCACAGATACGCAGTATTTT.

The chain employs TRBV5-8 and TRBJ1-5; D unclear. Between the trimmed V and J ends, which lost 2 bases and 6 bases, there was a span of 12 bases. CDR1 and CDR2 (germline): SGHTS, YDEGEE. The CDR3 sequence is 14 residues long. The CDR3 nucleotides are TGTGCCAGCAGCTTACGATTGCGGGCTCAGCCCCAGCATTTT. Its protein product is CASSLRLRAQPQHF.

The chain couples TRBV12-3 or TRBV12-4 to TRBJ1-5, with TRBD1 as a possible D gene (5 bases). V was clipped by 2 bases and J by 7 bases, with 9 bases between them. The CDR3 runs 13 residues. The CDR3 is CASSLRGWQPQHF. DNA of the CDR3: TGTGCCAGCAGTTTAAGGGGTTGGCAGCCCCAGCATTTT.

The chain joins TRBV15 to TRBJ2-7, with 7 nucleotides matching TRBD1. J gave up 1 base and V 4 bases, and 4 bases lay outside the gene matches. CDR1 and CDR2 (germline): LNHNV, YYDKDF (reference sequence). The CDR3 spans 14 residues. CDR3 coding DNA: TGTGCCACCAGCAAATCGGGACAGTCCTACGAGCAGTACTTC. Protein product: CATSKSGQSYEQYF.

The chain joins TRBV27 to TRBJ1-4; a weak D match, TRBD1 (5 bases). The CDR3 spans 18 residues. V lost 4 bases and J lost 0, with 18 bases in between. Germline CDR1 reads MNHEY; CDR2 reads SMNVEV (reference sequence). This CDR3 reads CASSCPDSLTATNEKLFF. The CDR3 DNA follows: TGTGCCAGCAGTTGCCCAGACAGCCTAACTGCAACTAATGAAAAACTGTTTTTT.

The rearrangement joins TRBV3-1 (or the pseudogene TRBV3-2) to TRBJ2-1; D unclear. The CDR3 is 15 residues long. V shed 2 bases and J shed 1 base, with 9 bases lying between them. Germline V CDR1 and CDR2: LGHDT, YNNKEL (reference sequence). The CDR3 sequence: CASSQLGGSYNEQFF. CDR3 sequence (DNA): TGTGCCAGCAGCCAACTAGGTGGATCCTACAATGAGCAGTTCTTC.